A single sample is the source of the 14 T cell receptor beta chains below, sequenced in a study of cytomegalovirus exposure and HLA in healthy donors. The PCR used 60 Vbeta and 13 Jbeta primers. The repertoire was sequenced with immunoSEQ multiplex PCR; TCRdb's copy has only in-frame clones and lacks some. This sample has roughly 130,000 clones, with about 76% found just once. The sequencing input was PBMCs. The origin of the receptors is a man younger than 35 in good health and CMV-seronegative.

The chain uses TRBV27 and TRBJ2-1, with D perhaps TRBD2 (5 bases). Trimming removed 0 bases at V and 2 bases at J, with 8 bases between. Germline V CDR1 and CDR2: MNHEY, SMNVEV (reference sequence). The CDR3 loop spans 15 amino acids. The CDR3 here is CASSLSGGPYNEQFF. CDR3 in DNA: TGTGCCAGCAGTTTATCAGGAGGACCCTACAATGAGCAGTTCTTC.

The V call is TRBV6-5, the J call TRBJ2-7; 9 nucleotides line up with TRBD1. This CDR3 comprises 14 residues. Germline V gene lookup returns CDR1 MNHEY and CDR2 SVGAGI. Trimming took 4 bases from V and 6 from J; bases not matched to a gene: 7. CDR3 residues: CASSWGQGTFEQYF. CDR3 sequence (DNA): TGTGCCAGCAGTTGGGGACAGGGCACATTCGAGCAGTACTTC.

The chain combines TRBV7-6 with TRBJ1-6; 7 nucleotides align to TRBD1. The germline gives CDR1 SGHVS, CDR2 FNYEAQ. CDR3 length: 15 residues. V dropped 0 bases and J dropped 7; count of bases not matched to a gene: 3. CDR3 DNA sequence: TGTGCCAGCAGCTTAGCTACAGGGGACAATTCACCCCTCCACTTT. Translating gives CASSLATGDNSPLHF.

This CDR3 is CASSLGEGEAFF. As DNA, the CDR3 is TGCGCCAGCAGCTTGGGTGAGGGAGAAGCTTTCTTT. The V call is TRBV5-1, the J call TRBJ1-1; D remains unclear. The ends were cut back, 0 bases at V and 8 bases at J, with 8 bases in the middle. In germline, CDR1 is SGHRS, CDR2 YFSETQ. The CDR3 length is 12 residues. The full variable domain, rest sourced from reference TRBV5-1 and TRBJ1-1, is KAGVTQTPRYLIKTRGQQVTLSCSPISGHRSVSWYQQTPGQGLQFLFEYFSETQRNKGNFPGRFSGRQFSNSRSEMNVSTLELGDSALYLCASSLGEGEAFFGQGTRLTVV.

This rearrangement joins TRBV30 to TRBJ1-2; tentatively, D is TRBD1 (5 bases). Trimming cost V 4 bases and J 8 bases, with 17 bases left between them. This CDR3 contains 13 residues. Germline V gene lookup returns CDR1 GTSNPN and CDR2 SVGIG (reference sequence). The CDR3 loop is CAWTSTGRAGYTF. Here the CDR3 DNA reads TGTGCCTGGACCAGTACCGGCAGGGCGGGCTACACCTTC.

The chain uses TRBV6-1 and TRBJ1-6, with 7 bases lining up with TRBD1. The CDR3 sequence is 16 residues long. Germline V gene lookup returns CDR1 MNHNS and CDR2 SASEGT. The trim removed 0 bases at V and 4 bases at J, leaving 3 bases unmatched. CDR3: CASSEATGRYNSPLHF. CDR3 DNA: TGTGCCAGCAGTGAAGCGACAGGGAGATATAATTCACCCCTCCACTTT.

The CDR3 DNA is TGTGCCAGTAGTACCGCGAGCTCCTACGAGCAGTACTTC. Residues: CASSTASSYEQYF. J is TRBJ2-7 and V is TRBV19; D is unclear. Trimming pared 4 bases from V and 0 bases from J, leaving 7 bases between. Germline-derived CDR1 and CDR2 are LNHDA and SQIVND (reference sequence). CDR3 length: 13 residues.

The chain combines TRBV30 with TRBJ2-5; D possibly corresponds to TRBD1 (6 bases). Germline assignment: CDR1 GTSNPN and CDR2 SVGIG (reference sequence). This CDR3 spans 16 amino acids. V was cut by 3 bases and J by 4 bases, with 21 bases left in between. DNA for the CDR3: TGTGCCTGGAGCGCGCCGGGACAAGTAGCCTTAGAGACCCAGTACTTC. Translating gives CAWSAPGQVALETQYF.

The chain recombines TRBV5-1 with TRBJ1-5; 7 bases are a match to TRBD1. After removal of 4 bases from V and 3 bases from J, the junction contained 19 bases not matched to a gene. The CDR3 contains 19 residues. CDR1 SGHRS and CDR2 YFSETQ come from the germline V gene. The CDR3 here is CASSPHQVMTGLDNQPQHF. In DNA form, the CDR3 reads TGCGCCAGCAGCCCCCATCAAGTTATGACAGGGTTGGACAATCAGCCCCAGCATTTT.

The chain is built from TRBV7-3 and TRBJ2-3, with 15 nucleotides matching TRBD2. The CDR3 runs to 21 residues. V lost 5 bases and J lost 0; bases outside the gene matches: 15. Germline V lookup: CDR1 SGHTA, CDR2 FQGTGA. CDR3 DNA sequence: TGTGCCAGCAGCACGCGACTCCCGGGACTAGCGGGGGGCCCTAGCACAGATACGCAGTATTTT. This codes for CASSTRLPGLAGGPSTDTQYF.

V is TRBV5-1 and J is TRBJ1-2; TRBD1 agrees at 10 bases. CDR1 SGHRS and CDR2 YFSETQ come from the germline V gene. V lost 0 bases, J lost 5 bases, and 7 bases stayed unmatched. The CDR3 contains 16 residues. CDR3 DNA sequence: TGCGCCAGCAGCTTGGACCCGGGACAGGGGACGTATGGCTACACCTTC. It encodes CASSLDPGQGTYGYTF.

The chain is built from TRBV25-1 and TRBJ1-5; D uncertain. Germline V lookup: CDR1 MGHDK, CDR2 SYGVNS. The CDR3 contains 17 residues. The ends were cut back, 3 bases at V and 0 bases at J, with 15 bases in the middle. DNA for the CDR3: TGTGCCAGCAGTGATAGGAGGGCAAAATATAGCAATCAGCCCCAGCATTTT. As protein: CASSDRRAKYSNQPQHF.

The V and J genes are TRBV4-3 and TRBJ1-2; 9 bases are a match to TRBD1. Trimming cost V 2 bases and J 7 bases; bases outside gene matches: 5. Germline values: CDR1 LGHNA, CDR2 YSLEER. The CDR3 loop spans 14 amino acids. The CDR3 here is CASSQTTGGVGYTF. The CDR3 DNA sequence: TGCGCCAGCAGCCAAACAACAGGGGGCGTTGGCTACACCTTC.

The genes are TRBV29-1 and TRBJ1-4; no reliable D call. The V gene lost 0 bases and the J gene lost 4 bases, with 9 bases spanning the gap. Germline V lookup: CDR1 SQVTM, CDR2 ANQGSEA. The CDR3 loop spans 14 amino acids. CDR3 DNA sequence: TGCAGCGTTGAAGATCCCAGGCTTAATGAAAAACTGTTTTTT. Translation gives CSVEDPRLNEKLFF.